This T cell receptor (beta chain) came from a study of human T cells and chemical hapten exposure. One entry per CDR3 protein, called by TCRdb with MiXCR from the RACE reads. The repertoire holds roughly 380,000 distinct CDR3 sequences, with 5% to 6.5% as singletons. This clonotype came up a few times. Time point denoted: pre-sensitization, week 0. Specified treatment: therapeutic diphenylcyclopropenone sensitization with weekly scalp DPC. The receptor was isolated from a woman aged 45 to 65 with alopecia areata. Some clones in this sample may be carry-over from other donors' samples. Sequenced material: whole blood, taken in connection with sensitization to the hapten diphenylcyclopropenone (DPC).

CDR3 amino acids: CASSQEGGGAYTEAFF. For the CDR3, the DNA is TGCGCCAGCAGCCAAGAAGGGGGCGGGGCTTACACTGAAGCTTTCTTT. The V call is TRBV4-3, the J call TRBJ1-1; 7 nucleotides line up with TRBD1. This CDR3 is built from 16 residues. J gave up 3 bases and V 0 bases, and 7 bases lay outside the gene matches. Germline V lookup: CDR1 LGHNA, CDR2 YSLEER.